The clone carrying this T cell receptor (beta chain) occurred many times. These data originate in a study of human T cells and chemical hapten exposure. Study-level information: Subjects had 2% DPC placed on about 2 cm by about 2 cm of upper inner arm skin for sensitization.

The CDR3 covers 14 residues. Germline V CDR1 and CDR2: ENHRY, SYGVKD. J gave up 5 bases and V 2 bases, and 0 bases lay outside the gene matches. Unique molecular identifiers were affixed to discrete cDNA molecules within the library. One entry per CDR3 protein, called by TCRdb with MiXCR from the RACE reads. The sample has 75,000 to 100,000 distinct CDR3 sequences, about 10% seen once. Indicated time point: patch test 1, 2 weeks after DPC sensitization. Treatment indicated: therapeutic diphenylcyclopropenone sensitization with weekly scalp DPC. People who gave samples had alopecia, were 18 to 70 years old, and were suitable for DPC.

This sample comprised whole blood, obtained in connection with sensitization to the hapten diphenylcyclopropenone (DPC). The chain combines TRBV10-3 with TRBJ2-1; 10 nucleotides agree with TRBD2. The TCR originated in a middle-aged man with alopecia areata. Some clones in this sample may be carry-over from other donors' samples. The chain's CDR3 is CAISELAGDNEQFF. The CDR3 coding sequence is TGTGCCATCAGTGAGCTAGCGGGGGACAATGAGCAGTTCTTC.